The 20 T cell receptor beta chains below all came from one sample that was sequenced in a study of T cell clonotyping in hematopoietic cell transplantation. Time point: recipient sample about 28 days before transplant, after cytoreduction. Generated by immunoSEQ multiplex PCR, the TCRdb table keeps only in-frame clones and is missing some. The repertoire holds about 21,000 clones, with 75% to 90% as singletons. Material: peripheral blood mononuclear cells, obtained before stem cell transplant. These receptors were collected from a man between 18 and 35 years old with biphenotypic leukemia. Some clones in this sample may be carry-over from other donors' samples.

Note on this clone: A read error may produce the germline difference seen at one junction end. CDR3 nucleotide sequence: TGTGCTAGTGGTTTGGGGACTACTGCGGTACTCTTC. This gives the protein CASGLGTTAVLF. This chain links TRBV12-5 with TRBJ1-2; no clear D gene. The CDR3 has 12 residues. Germline CDR1 reads LGHNT; CDR2 reads FRNRAP.

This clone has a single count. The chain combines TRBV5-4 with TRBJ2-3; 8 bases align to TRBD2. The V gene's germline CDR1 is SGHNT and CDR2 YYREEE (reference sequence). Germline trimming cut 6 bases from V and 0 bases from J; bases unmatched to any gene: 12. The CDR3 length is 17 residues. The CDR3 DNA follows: TGTGCCAGCACCCCGGGGGGGGTAGAATCTAGCACAGATACGCAGTATTTT. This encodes CASTPGGVESSTDTQYF.

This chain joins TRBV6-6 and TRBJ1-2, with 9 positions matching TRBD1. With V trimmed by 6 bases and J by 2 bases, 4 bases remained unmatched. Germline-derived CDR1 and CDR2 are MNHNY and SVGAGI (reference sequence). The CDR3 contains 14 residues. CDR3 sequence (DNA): TGTGCCAGCAGGGGACAGGGCTTGAACTATGGCTACACCTTC. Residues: CASRGQGLNYGYTF.

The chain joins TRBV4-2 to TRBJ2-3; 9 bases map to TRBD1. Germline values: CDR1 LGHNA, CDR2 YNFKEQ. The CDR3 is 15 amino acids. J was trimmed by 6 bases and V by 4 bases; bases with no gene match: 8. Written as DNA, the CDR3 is TGTGCCAGCAGCCCCTCCGGACAGGGGATGGATACGCAGTATTTT. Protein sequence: CASSPSGQGMDTQYF.

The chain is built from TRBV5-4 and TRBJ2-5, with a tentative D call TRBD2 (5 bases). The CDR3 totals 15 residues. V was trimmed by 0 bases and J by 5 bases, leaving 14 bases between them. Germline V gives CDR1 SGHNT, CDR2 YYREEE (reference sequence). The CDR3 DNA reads TGTGCCAGCAGCTTGGACGGACTCTTTTTGGAGACCCAGTACTTC. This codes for CASSLDGLFLETQYF.

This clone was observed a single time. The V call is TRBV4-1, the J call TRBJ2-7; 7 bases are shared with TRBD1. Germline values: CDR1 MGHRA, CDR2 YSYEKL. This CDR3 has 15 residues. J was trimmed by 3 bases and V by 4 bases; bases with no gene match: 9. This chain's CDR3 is CASSPETGISYEQYF. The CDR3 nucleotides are TGCGCCAGCAGCCCGGAGACAGGGATTAGCTACGAGCAGTACTTC.

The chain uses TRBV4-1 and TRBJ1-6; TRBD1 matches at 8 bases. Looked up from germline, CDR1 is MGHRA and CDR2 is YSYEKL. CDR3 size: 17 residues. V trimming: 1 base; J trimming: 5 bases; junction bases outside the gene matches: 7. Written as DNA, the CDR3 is TGCGCCAGCAGCCAAGTGTTAAGGACAGGGCATAATTCACCCCTCCACTTT. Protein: CASSQVLRTGHNSPLHF.

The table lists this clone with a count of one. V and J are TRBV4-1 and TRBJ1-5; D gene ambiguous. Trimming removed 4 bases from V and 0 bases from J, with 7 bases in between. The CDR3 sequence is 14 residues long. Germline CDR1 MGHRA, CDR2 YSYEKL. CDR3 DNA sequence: TGCGCCAGCAGCCCAGAATATAGCAATCAGCCCCAGCATTTT. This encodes CASSPEYSNQPQHF.

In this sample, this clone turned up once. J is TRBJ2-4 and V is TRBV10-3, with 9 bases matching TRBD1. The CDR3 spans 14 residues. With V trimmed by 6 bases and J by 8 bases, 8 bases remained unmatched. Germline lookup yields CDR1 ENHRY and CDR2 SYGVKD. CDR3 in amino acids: CAIRPGQGGDIQYF. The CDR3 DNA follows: TGTGCCATCAGGCCGGGACAGGGAGGGGACATTCAGTACTTC.

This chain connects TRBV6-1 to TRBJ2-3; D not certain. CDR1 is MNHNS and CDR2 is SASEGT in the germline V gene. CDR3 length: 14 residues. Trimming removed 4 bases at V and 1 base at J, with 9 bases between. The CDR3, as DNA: TGTGCCAGCAGTGGAGGCCAGCGCACAGATACGCAGTATTTT. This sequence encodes CASSGGQRTDTQYF.

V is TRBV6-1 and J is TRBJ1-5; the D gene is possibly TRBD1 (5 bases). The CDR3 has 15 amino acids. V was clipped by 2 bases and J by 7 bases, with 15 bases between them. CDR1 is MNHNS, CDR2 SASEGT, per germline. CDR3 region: CASSERGARGQPQHF. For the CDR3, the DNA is TGTGCCAGCAGTGAACGCGGGGCCCGGGGGCAGCCCCAGCATTTT.

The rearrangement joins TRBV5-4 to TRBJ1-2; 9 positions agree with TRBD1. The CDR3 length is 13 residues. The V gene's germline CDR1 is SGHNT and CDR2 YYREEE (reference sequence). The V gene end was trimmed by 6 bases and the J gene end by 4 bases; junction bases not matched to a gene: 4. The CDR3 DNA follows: TGTGCCAGCAAAACAGGGGGCGCCTATGGCTACACCTTC. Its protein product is CASKTGGAYGYTF. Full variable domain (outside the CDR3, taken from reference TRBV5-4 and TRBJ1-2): ETGVTQSPTHLIKTRGQQVTLRCSSQSGHNTVSWYQQALGQGPQFIFQYYREEENGRGNFPPRFSGLQFPNYSSELNVNALELDDSALYLCASKTGGAYGYTFGSGTRLTVV.

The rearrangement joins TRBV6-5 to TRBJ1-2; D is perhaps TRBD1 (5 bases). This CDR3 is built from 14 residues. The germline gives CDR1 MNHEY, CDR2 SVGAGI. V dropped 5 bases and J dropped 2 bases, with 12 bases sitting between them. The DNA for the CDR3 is TGTGCCAGCAGTCTAGGGACTCTCAACTATGGCTACACCTTC. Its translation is CASSLGTLNYGYTF.

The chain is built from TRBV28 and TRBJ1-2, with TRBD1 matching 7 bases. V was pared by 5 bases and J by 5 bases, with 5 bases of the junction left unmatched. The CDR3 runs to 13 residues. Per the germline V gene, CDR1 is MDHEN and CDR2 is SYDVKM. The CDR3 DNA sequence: TGTGCCAGCAGTGGAGGGGGCGGGTATGGCTACACCTTC. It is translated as CASSGGGGYGYTF.

This CDR3 is CASSLDDQYQETQYF. CDR3 nucleotides: TGCGCCAGCAGCTTGGACGACCAGTACCAAGAGACCCAGTACTTC. The chain employs TRBV5-1 and TRBJ2-5; D is uncertain. V was pared by 0 bases and J by 0 bases, with 9 bases between. The length of the CDR3 is 15 residues. The germline gives CDR1 SGHRS, CDR2 YFSETQ.

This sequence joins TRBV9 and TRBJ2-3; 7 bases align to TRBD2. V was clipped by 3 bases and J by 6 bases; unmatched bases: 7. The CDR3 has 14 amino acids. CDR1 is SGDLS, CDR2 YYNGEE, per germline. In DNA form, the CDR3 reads TGTGCCAGCAGCGCGGCGGGAGAGGCGGATACGCAGTATTTT. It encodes CASSAAGEADTQYF.

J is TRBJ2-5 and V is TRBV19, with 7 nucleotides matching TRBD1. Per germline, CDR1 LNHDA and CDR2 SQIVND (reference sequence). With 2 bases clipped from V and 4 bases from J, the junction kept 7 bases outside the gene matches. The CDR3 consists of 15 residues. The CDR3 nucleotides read TGTGCCAGTAGTATACATTCAGGGGGATCAGAGACCCAGTACTTC. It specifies CASSIHSGGSETQYF.

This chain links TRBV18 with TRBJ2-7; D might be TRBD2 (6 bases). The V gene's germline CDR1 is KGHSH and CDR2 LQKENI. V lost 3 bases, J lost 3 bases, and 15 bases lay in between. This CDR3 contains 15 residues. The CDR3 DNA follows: TGTGCCAGCTCACCTCTTAGCGGCTCCTACTACGAGCAGTACTTC. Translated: CASSPLSGSYYEQYF.

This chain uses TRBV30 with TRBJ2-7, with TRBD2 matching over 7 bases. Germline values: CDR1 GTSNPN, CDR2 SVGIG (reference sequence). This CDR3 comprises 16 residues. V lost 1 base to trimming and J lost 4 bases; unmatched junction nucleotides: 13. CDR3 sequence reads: CAWSGLAVPRGYEQYF. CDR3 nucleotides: TGTGCCTGGAGTGGCCTAGCGGTGCCTCGGGGATACGAGCAGTACTTC.

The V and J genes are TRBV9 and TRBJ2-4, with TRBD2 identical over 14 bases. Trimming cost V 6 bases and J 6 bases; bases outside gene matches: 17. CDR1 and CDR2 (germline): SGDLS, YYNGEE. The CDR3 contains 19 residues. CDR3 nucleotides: TGTGCCAGCATCATATTAGCTGCGACTAGCGGGAGGGCCCGAAACATTCAGTACTTC. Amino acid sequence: CASIILAATSGRARNIQYF.